This T cell receptor (beta chain) originates from a study of cytomegalovirus exposure and HLA in healthy donors. The protocol was immunoSEQ multiplex PCR, while the TCRdb copy is restricted to in-frame clones and leaves out a portion. The data contain more than 140,000 clones, approximately 88% of them singletons. Sequenced sample: PBMCs. The receptor's source is a woman aged 18 to 35 in good health and CMV-seropositive.

In nucleotides, the CDR3 is TGTGCCTGGAGTGGGGGGGGCTCTGGGGCCAACGTCCTGACTTTC. Translated: CAWSGGGSGANVLTF. V gene TRBV30 combines with J gene TRBJ2-6; 7 nucleotides agree with TRBD2. Germline V gene sequence: CDR1 GTSNPN, CDR2 SVGIG (reference sequence). J lost 0 bases, V lost 1 base, and 0 bases had no gene match. The CDR3 spans 15 residues.